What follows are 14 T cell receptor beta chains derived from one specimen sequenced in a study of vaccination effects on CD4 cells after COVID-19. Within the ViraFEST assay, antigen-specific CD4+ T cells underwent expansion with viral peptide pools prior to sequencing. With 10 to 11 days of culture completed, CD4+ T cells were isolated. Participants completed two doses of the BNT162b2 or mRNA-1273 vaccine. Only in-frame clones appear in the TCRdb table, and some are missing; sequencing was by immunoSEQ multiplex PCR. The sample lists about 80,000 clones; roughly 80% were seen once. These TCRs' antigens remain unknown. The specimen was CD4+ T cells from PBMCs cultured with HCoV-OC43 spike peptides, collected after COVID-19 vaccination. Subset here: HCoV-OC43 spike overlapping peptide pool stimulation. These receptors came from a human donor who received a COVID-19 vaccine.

The CDR3 DNA reads as TGTGCCAGCAGCCCGCTGGACAGCCCCGGCGAGGCTTTCTTT. It codes for CASSPLDSPGEAFF. V usage is TRBV5-5 and J usage is TRBJ1-1; maybe TRBD1 (6 bases). Germline-derived CDR1 and CDR2 are SGHKS and YYEKEE (reference sequence). CDR3 size: 14 residues. Trimming left V 4 bases short and J 11 bases short, with 21 bases between.

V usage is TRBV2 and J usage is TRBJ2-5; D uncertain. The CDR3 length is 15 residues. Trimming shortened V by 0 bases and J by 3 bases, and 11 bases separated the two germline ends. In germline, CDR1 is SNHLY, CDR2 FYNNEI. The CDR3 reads CASSEARQVEETQYF. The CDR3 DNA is TGTGCCAGCAGTGAAGCGCGGCAGGTAGAAGAGACCCAGTACTTC.

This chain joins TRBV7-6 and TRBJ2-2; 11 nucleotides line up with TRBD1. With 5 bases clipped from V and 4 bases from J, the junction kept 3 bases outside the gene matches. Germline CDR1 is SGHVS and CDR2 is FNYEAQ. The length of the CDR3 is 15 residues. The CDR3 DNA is TGTGCCAGCAGCCCCGGGACAGGGGGCACCGGGGAGCTGTTTTTT. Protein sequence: CASSPGTGGTGELFF. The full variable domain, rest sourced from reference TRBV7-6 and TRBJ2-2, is GAGVSQSPRYKVTKRGQDVALRCDPISGHVSLYWYRQALGQGPEFLTYFNYEAQQDKSGLPNDRFSAERPEGSISTLTIQRTEQRDSAMYRCASSPGTGGTGELFFGEGSRLTVL.

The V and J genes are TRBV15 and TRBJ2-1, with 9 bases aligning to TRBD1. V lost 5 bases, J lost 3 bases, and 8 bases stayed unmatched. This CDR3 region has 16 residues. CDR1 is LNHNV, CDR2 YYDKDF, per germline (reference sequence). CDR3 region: CATSGTGMGVYNEQFF. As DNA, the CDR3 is TGTGCCACCAGCGGGACAGGGATGGGAGTCTACAATGAGCAGTTCTTC.

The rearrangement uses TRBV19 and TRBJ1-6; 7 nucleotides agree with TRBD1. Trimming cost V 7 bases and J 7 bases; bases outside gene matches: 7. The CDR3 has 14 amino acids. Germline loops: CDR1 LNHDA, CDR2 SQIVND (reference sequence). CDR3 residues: CASTRRDRNSPLHF. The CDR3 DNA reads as TGTGCCAGTACCCGCCGGGACAGAAATTCACCCCTCCACTTT.

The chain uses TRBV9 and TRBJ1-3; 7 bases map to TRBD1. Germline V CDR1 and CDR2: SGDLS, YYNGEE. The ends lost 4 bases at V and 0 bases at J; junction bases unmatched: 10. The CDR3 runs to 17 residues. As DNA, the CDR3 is TGTGCCAGCAGCCCCGATTTGACAGGGATCTCTGGAAACACCATATATTTT. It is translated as CASSPDLTGISGNTIYF.

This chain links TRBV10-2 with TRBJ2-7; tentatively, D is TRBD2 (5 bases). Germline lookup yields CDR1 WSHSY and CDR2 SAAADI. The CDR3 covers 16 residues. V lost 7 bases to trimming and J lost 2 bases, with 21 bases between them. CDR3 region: CASKKSLGKGPYEQYV. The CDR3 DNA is TGCGCCAGCAAAAAGTCCCTCGGGAAGGGCCCCTACGAGCAGTACGTC.

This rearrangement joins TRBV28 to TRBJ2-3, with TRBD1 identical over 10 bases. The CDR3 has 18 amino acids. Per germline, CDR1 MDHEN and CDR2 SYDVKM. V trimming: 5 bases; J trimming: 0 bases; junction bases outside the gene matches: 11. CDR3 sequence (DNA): TGTGCCAGCAGTCTCCGCGACAGGGGGCTCTTAAGCACAGATACGCAGTATTTT. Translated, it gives CASSLRDRGLLSTDTQYF.

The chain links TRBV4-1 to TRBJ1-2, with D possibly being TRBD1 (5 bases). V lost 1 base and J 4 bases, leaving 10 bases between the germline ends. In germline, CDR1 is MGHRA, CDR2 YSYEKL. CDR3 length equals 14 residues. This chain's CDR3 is CASSQVTGVYGYTF. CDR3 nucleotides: TGCGCCAGCAGCCAAGTCACGGGGGTCTATGGCTACACCTTC.

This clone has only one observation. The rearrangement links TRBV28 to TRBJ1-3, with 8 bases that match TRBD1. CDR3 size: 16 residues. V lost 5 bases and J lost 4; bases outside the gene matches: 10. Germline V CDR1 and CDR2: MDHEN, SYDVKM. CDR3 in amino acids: CASSVRTGLAGNTIYF. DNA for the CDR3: TGTGCCAGCAGTGTCCGGACAGGGCTGGCAGGAAACACCATATATTTT.

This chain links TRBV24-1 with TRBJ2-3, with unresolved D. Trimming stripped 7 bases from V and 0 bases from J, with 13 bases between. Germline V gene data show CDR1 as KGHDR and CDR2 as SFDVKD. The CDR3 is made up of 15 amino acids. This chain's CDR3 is CATSPGVGSTDTQYF. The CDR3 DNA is TGTGCCACCAGCCCTGGGGTAGGTAGCACAGATACGCAGTATTTT.

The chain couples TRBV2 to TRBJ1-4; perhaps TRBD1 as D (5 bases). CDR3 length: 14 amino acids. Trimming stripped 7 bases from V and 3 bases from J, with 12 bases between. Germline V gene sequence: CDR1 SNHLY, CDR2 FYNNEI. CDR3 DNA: TGTGCCAGCACCCGGGACTCGGCTAATGAAAAACTGTTTTTT. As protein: CASTRDSANEKLFF.

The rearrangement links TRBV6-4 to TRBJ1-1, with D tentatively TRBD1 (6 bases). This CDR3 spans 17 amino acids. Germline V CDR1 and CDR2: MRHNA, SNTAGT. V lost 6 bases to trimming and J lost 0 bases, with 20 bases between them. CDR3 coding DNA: TGTGCCAGCAGGGATACCGACAGGTGGGGGATGAACACTGAAGCTTTCTTT. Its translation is CASRDTDRWGMNTEAFF.

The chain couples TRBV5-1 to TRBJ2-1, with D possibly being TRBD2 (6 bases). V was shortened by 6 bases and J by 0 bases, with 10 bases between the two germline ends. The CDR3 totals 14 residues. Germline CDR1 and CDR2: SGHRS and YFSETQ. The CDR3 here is CASTPGSSYNEQFF. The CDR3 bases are TGCGCCAGCACCCCCGGGAGCTCCTACAATGAGCAGTTCTTC. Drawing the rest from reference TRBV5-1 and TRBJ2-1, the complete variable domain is KAGVTQTPRYLIKTRGQQVTLSCSPISGHRSVSWYQQTPGQGLQFLFEYFSETQRNKGNFPGRFSGRQFSNSRSEMNVSTLELGDSALYLCASTPGSSYNEQFFGPGTRLTVL.